The source of this TCR beta chain is a study of blood T cell repertoires in COVID-19. Study-wide background: Acute-phase and convalescent COVID-19 samples originated in the United States, Italy and Spain. Sample material is recorded as cDNA or gDNA derived from T cells, B-cell-depleted T cells, or PBMCs.

In the authors' methods: Quantification of nucleated cells was approximated via reference gene primer amplification. Measured with immunoSEQ multiplex PCR; TCRdb has only the in-frame clones, and not every one. Clonal size and the V and J genes are those of that table, whereas D and trimming came from the DNA. The data contain about 350,000 clones, about nine tenths of them singletons. The V and J ends lost 4 bases and 3 bases, in that order; junction bases with no gene match: 3. The germline V gene has CDR1 SGHNT and CDR2 YENEEA. The CDR3 runs to 14 residues. The rearrangement uses TRBV11-3 and TRBJ2-3, with 8 bases identical to TRBD1. The source of this sequence is a man in his thirties or forties with COVID-19, enrolled during active disease. What was sequenced was peripheral blood. CDR3 protein: CASSSRGLTDTQYF. The CDR3 DNA reads TGTGCCAGCAGCTCCAGGGGGCTGACAGATACGCAGTATTTT.